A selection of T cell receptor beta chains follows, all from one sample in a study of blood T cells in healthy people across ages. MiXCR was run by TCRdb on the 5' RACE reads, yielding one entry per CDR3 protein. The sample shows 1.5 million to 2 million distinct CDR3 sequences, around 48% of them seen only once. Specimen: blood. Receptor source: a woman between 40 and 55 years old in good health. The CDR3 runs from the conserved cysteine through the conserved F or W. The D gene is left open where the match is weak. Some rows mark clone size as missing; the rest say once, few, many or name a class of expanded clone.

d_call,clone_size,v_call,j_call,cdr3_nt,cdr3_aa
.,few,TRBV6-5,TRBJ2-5,TGTGCCAGCAGAAACAGTCAAGAGACCCAGTACTTC,CASRNSQETQYF
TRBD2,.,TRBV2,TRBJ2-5,TGTGCCAGCAGGGGGACTAGCGGGGGAGCGACCCAGTACTTC,CASRGTSGGATQYF
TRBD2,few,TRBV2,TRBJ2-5,TGTGCCATCCCGAGGACTAGTCAACAAGAGACCCAGTACTTC,CAIPRTSQQETQYF
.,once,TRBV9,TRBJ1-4,TGTGCCAGCAGCGTAGGACTGGGGGCTTCTAATGAAAAACTGTTTTTT,CASSVGLGASNEKLFF
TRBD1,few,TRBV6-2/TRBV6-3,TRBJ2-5,TGTGCCAGCAGTTACTCACAGGGGTATTCATTTCAAGAGACCCAGTACTTC,CASSYSQGYSFQETQYF
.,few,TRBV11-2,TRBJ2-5,TGTGCCAGCAGCGACCCCGGACTGCAAGAGACCCAGTACTTC,CASSDPGLQETQYF
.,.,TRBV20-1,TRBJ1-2,TGCAGTGCTAGTAAAGGGACTGCCTATGGCTACACCTTC,CSASKGTAYGYTF
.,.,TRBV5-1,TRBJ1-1,TGCGCCAGCAGCCTGGGGGCCCGGACCAACACTGAAGCTTTCTTT,CASSLGARTNTEAFF
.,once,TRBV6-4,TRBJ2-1,TGTGCCAGTCTTACCTTACAGGTAGTGGTTAATGAGCAGTTCTTC,CASLTLQVVVNEQFF
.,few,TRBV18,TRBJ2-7,TGTGCCAGCGCTGGGGGGACAGCGTCCTACGAGCAGTACTTC,CASAGGTASYEQYF
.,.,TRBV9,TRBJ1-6,TGTGCCAGCAGCCCTCGGGGGCAGAATTCACCCCTCCACTTT,CASSPRGQNSPLHF
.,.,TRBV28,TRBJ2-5,TGTGCCAGCAGTTTGCCACAGGGAAGTCGGAAGACCCAGTACTTC,CASSLPQGSRKTQYF
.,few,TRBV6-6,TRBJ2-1,TGTGCCAGCAAGGACCGGGGGGACAACAATGAGCAGTTCTTC,CASKDRGDNNEQFF
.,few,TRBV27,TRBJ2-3,TGTGCCAGCAGCATGGCCGGGGATACGCAGTATTTT,CASSMAGDTQYF
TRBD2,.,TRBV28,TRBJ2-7,TGTGCCAGCAGTTTAAGGGTAGCGGGGGGTAATGAGCAGTACTTC,CASSLRVAGGNEQYF
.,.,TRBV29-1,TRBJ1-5,TGCAGCGTTGAGGAAGGGGCAAGGCAGCCCCAGCATTTT,CSVEEGARQPQHF
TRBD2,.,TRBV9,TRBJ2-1,TGTGCCAGCGGAAGGGGTGCCAGCGGGGGGTGGAATGAGCAGTTCTTC,CASGRGASGGWNEQFF
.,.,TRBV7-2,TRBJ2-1,TGTGCCAGCAGCTGGGACGCCACCTACAATGAGCAGTTCTTC,CASSWDATYNEQFF
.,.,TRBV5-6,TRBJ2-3,TGTGCCAGCAGCTTCGGGAGCGCTTTTGGTACGCAGTATTTT,CASSFGSAFGTQYF
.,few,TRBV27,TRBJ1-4,TGTGCCAGCAGACCAGACACAGAGGAGCGTGAAAAACTGTTTTTT,CASRPDTEEREKLFF
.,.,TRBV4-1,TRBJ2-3,TGCGCCAGCAGCCAAGTCATCATTGATACGCAGTATTTT,CASSQVIIDTQYF
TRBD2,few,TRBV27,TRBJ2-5,TGTGCCAGCAGTACACAGGCCCGGACTAGCGGGGGACAAGAGACCCAGTACTTC,CASSTQARTSGGQETQYF
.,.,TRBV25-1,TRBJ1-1,TGTGCCAGCAGTGAACTAAACAGACTCTCTGAAGCTTTCTTT,CASSELNRLSEAFF
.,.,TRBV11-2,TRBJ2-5,TGTGCCAGCAGCTTAGGCCGGGTGCTGGGCCAAGAGACCCAGTACTTC,CASSLGRVLGQETQYF
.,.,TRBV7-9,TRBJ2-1,TGTGCCAGCACAAATGAAGTAAATGAGCAGTTCTTC,CASTNEVNEQFF
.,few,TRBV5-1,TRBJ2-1,TGCGCCAGCAGCTTGAGCAGTATGAACAATGAGCAGTTCTTC,CASSLSSMNNEQFF